These 2 T cell receptor beta chains were all obtained from the same sample, sequenced in a study of blood T cell repertoires in COVID-19. Generated by immunoSEQ multiplex PCR, the TCRdb table keeps only in-frame clones and is missing some. The repertoire holds some 30,000 clones, with approximately 83% as singletons. The sequenced sample consisted of peripheral blood. The source of these receptors is a woman aged 55-69 years with active COVID-19.

The chain is built from TRBV2 and TRBJ2-2; 7 bases are a match to TRBD2. The germline CDR1 and CDR2 sequences are SNHLY and FYNNEI. The J segment lost 0 bases and the V segment lost 8 bases, leaving 6 bases of the junction unmatched. CDR3 length: 15 amino acids. The CDR3, as DNA: TGTGCCAGCGGACGGGAGGCTTCGAACACCGGGGAGCTGTTTTTT. Residues: CASGREASNTGELFF.

V usage is TRBV30 and J usage is TRBJ2-7, with D possibly matching TRBD2 (5 bases). The V and J ends lost 3 bases and 7 bases respectively, with 16 bases between them. Germline V gene sequence: CDR1 GTSNPN, CDR2 SVGIG (reference sequence). This CDR3 is built from 13 residues. CDR3 coding DNA: TGTGCCTGGAGCCAGGACTCCTCGAGGGAGCAGTACTTC. It yields the protein CAWSQDSSREQYF.